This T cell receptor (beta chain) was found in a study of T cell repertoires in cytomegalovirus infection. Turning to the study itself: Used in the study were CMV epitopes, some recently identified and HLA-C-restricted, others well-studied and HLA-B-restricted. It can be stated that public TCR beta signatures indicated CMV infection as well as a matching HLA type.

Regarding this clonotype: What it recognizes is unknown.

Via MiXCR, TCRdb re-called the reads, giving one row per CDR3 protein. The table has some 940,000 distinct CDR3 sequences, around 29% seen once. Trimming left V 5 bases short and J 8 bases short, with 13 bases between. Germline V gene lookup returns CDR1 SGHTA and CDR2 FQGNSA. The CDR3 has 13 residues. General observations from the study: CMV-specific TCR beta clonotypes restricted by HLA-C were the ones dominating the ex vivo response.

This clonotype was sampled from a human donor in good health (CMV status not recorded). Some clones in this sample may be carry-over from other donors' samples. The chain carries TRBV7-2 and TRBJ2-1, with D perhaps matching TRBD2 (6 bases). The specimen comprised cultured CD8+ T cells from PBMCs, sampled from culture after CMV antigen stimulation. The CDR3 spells CASSGGGYYEQFF. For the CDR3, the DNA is TGTGCCAGCAGCGGCGGAGGGTACTATGAGCAGTTCTTC.